This T cell receptor beta chain stems from a study of Graves' ophthalmopathy and Graves' hyperthyroidism. The sample holds many counts of this clonotype. Transcripts of RNA were the source for amplifying TCR beta CDR3 regions. Second-round multiplex PCR followed a first-round RT-PCR using HTBI primers. One entry per CDR3 protein, called by TCRdb with MiXCR from the multiplex PCR reads. The sample contains roughly 610,000 distinct CDR3 sequences, roughly 20% of which appear only once. The source material was peripheral blood. The source of this sequence is a woman younger than 30 with stable Graves' hyperthyroidism. Some clones in this sample may be carry-over from other donors' samples.

CDR3 sequence reads: CASSEAKNSNQPQHF. The CDR3 region has the DNA TGTGCCAGCAGTGAAGCCAAGAATAGCAATCAGCCCCAGCATTTT. This chain links TRBV6-1 with TRBJ1-5; no firm D call. The CDR3 totals 15 residues. CDR1 is MNHNS, CDR2 SASEGT, per germline. The germline V and J ends were trimmed by 0 bases and 0 bases, with 6 bases remaining between them.